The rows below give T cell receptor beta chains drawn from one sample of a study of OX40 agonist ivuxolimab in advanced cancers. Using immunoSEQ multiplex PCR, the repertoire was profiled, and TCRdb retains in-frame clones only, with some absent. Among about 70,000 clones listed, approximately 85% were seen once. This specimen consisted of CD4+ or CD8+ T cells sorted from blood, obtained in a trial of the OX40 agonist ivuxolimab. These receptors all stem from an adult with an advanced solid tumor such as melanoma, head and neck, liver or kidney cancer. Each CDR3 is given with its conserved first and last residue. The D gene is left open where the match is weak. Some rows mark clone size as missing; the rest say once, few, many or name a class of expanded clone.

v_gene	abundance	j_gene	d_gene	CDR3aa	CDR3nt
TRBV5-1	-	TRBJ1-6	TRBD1	CASSQRQGLDSPLHF	TGCGCCAGCAGCCAGAGACAGGGGCTTGATTCACCCCTCCACTTT
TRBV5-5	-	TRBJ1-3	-	CASSLVYGQSSGNTIYF	TGTGCCAGCAGCTTGGTGTACGGACAGAGCTCTGGAAACACCATATATTTT
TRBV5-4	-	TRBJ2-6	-	CASSSSGTANVLTF	TGTGCCAGCAGCTCTTCCGGGACAGCCAACGTCCTGACTTTC
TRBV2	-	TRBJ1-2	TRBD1	CASRPQTGTANYGYTF	TGTGCCAGCAGGCCTCAAACCGGGACAGCTAACTATGGCTACACCTTC
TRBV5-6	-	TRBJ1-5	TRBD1	CASTTGPLRPRNQPQHF	TGTGCCAGCACGACAGGGCCCCTACGGCCCCGCAATCAGCCCCAGCATTTT
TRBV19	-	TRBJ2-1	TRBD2	CASSRLAGVSNEQFF	TGTGCCAGTAGCCGACTAGCGGGAGTGTCCAATGAGCAGTTCTTC
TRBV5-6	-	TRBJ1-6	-	CASSLLRTRNSPLHF	TGTGCCAGCAGCTTGCTCAGGACAAGGAATTCACCCCTCCACTTT
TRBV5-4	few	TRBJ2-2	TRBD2	CASSLWASGRTGELFF	TGTGCCAGCAGCTTGTGGGCTAGCGGGCGCACCGGGGAGCTGTTTTTT
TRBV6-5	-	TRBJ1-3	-	CASRQSFSGNTIYF	TGTGCCAGCAGACAGTCCTTCTCTGGAAACACCATATATTTT
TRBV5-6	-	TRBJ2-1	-	CASSLWGESSYNEQFF	TGTGCCAGCAGCTTGTGGGGGGAGAGCTCCTACAATGAGCAGTTCTTC
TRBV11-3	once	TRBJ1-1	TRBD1	CASSFLTGANTEAFF	TGTGCCAGCAGCTTCCTGACAGGGGCGAACACTGAAGCTTTCTTT
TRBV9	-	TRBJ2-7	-	CASSVGGNEQYF	TGTGCCAGCAGCGTAGGAGGGAACGAGCAGTACTTC
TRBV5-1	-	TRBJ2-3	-	CASSGTGTDTQYF	TGCGCCAGCAGCGGTACAGGAACAGATACGCAGTATTTT
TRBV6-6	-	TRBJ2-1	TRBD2	CASRLAGGGNEQFF	TGTGCCAGCAGACTAGCGGGAGGGGGGAATGAGCAGTTCTTC